Each of the 27 T cell receptor beta chains below was sequenced from the same sample in a study of T cell responses to AZD1222 COVID-19 vaccine (TCRdb year 2021). Libraries were built with the immunoSEQ multiplex PCR assay. TCRdb obtained this table from immuneACCESS and retained in-frame rearrangements with V and J assigned. These tables miss some clones; where compared with another copy, unresolved V genes account for less than half of the shortfall, and the remainder is unexplained. Here the sample has 130,000 to 150,000 clones; 85% to 95% occur a single time. Of the sample, roughly an eighth is held by the ten largest clones. The meaning of the sample's time point label: sample from adult after SARS-CoV-2 infection, after symptom onset. The specimen was peripheral blood, collected after recovery from COVID-19. The receptors were sampled from an adult who had recovered from COVID-19.

The chain links TRBV10-1 to TRBJ1-3; possibly TRBD1 for D (6 bases). V was shortened by 0 bases and J by 4 bases, with 10 bases between the two germline ends. Germline CDR1 is WNHNN and CDR2 is SYGVQD (reference sequence). The CDR3 loop spans 15 amino acids. CDR3 sequence (DNA): TGCGCCAGCAGTGAGTCGGGGACATCCGGAAACACCATATATTTT. Translation gives CASSESGTSGNTIYF.

V and J are TRBV3-1 (or the pseudogene TRBV3-2) and TRBJ2-2; D unresolved. Trimming pared 4 bases from V and 3 bases from J, leaving 15 bases between. The length of the CDR3 is 16 residues. In germline, CDR1 is LGHDT, CDR2 YNNKEL (reference sequence). CDR3 loop: CASSPLRRPDTGELFF. The DNA for the CDR3 is TGTGCCAGCAGCCCTCTTCGCCGACCGGACACCGGGGAGCTGTTTTTT.

The chain is built from TRBV28 and TRBJ2-2; D possibly matches TRBD1 or TRBD2 (7 bases each). Trimming removed 8 bases at V and 4 bases at J, with 14 bases between. Germline V gives CDR1 MDHEN, CDR2 SYDVKM. The CDR3 contains 14 residues. The CDR3 loop is CASRGDRSTGELFF. CDR3 DNA: TGTGCCAGCCGGGGGGACAGAAGCACCGGGGAGCTGTTTTTT. The full variable domain, completed using reference TRBV28 and TRBJ2-2, is DVKVTQSSRYLVKRTGEKVFLECVQDMDHENMFWYRQDPGLGLRLIYFSYDVKMKEKGDIPEGYSVSREKKERFSLILESASTNQTSMYLCASRGDRSTGELFFGEGSRLTVL.

The rearrangement uses TRBV12-3 or TRBV12-4 and TRBJ2-2, with 8 bases that match TRBD2. The CDR3 length is 12 residues. Germline trimming cut 5 bases from V and 13 bases from J; bases unmatched to any gene: 6. The CDR3 bases are TGTGCCAGCAGTCTTCAGCGGGAGAGGCTGTTTTTT. Translation: CASSLQRERLFF.

CDR3 in amino acids: CASSITWNEKLFF. CDR3 bases: TGTGCCAGTAGTATCACTTGGAATGAAAAACTGTTTTTT. This chain links TRBV19 with TRBJ1-4, with D uncertain. The V gene lost 3 bases and the J gene lost 5 bases, with 7 bases spanning the gap. CDR3 length: 13 residues. Germline V gives CDR1 LNHDA, CDR2 SQIVND (reference sequence).

The chain recombines TRBV5-1 with TRBJ2-2, with D unresolved. Trimming took 4 bases from V and 4 from J, leaving 8 bases between them. The germline V gene has CDR1 SGHRS and CDR2 YFSETQ. The CDR3 consists of 13 residues. In DNA form, the CDR3 reads TGCGCCAGCAGCCCGCCAAGCACCGGGGAGCTGTTTTTT. This translates into CASSPPSTGELFF.

This clone has only one observation. The genes are TRBV7-8 and TRBJ2-1; weak D call: TRBD2 (6 bases). V lost 5 bases and J 5 bases, leaving 16 bases between the germline ends. Germline V lookup: CDR1 SGHVS, CDR2 FQNEAQ. The CDR3 totals 15 residues. The CDR3 region is CASSPRETSHNEQFF. The CDR3 region has the DNA TGTGCCAGCAGCCCCCGGGAGACGTCCCACAATGAGCAGTTCTTC.

The CDR3: CASSPPGTRGTDTQYF. The CDR3 coding sequence is TGTGCCAGCTCACCACCGGGTACGAGGGGCACAGATACGCAGTATTTT. V is TRBV18 and J is TRBJ2-3; possible D gene TRBD2, 5 bases. The CDR3 consists of 16 residues. The V end was cut by 0 bases, the J end by 1 base, with 11 bases between. Germline V gives CDR1 KGHSH, CDR2 LQKENI.

The chain employs TRBV10-1 and TRBJ2-2; D tentatively reads TRBD1 or TRBD2 (6 bases each). CDR3 length: 14 residues. The germline CDR1 and CDR2 sequences are WNHNN and SYGVQD (reference sequence). V was shortened by 6 bases and J by 4 bases, with 12 bases between the two germline ends. The CDR3 DNA follows: TGCGCCAGCAGCGAGGGGGGTCCCACCGGGGAGCTGTTTTTT. Protein sequence: CASSEGGPTGELFF.

In DNA, the CDR3 is TGTGCCAGCAGCTTAAAGGGTGCCCTATCCGCCGGGGAGCTGTTTTTT. It encodes CASSLKGALSAGELFF. This chain links TRBV3-1 (or the pseudogene TRBV3-2) with TRBJ2-2; no clear D. The V gene's germline CDR1 is LGHDT and CDR2 YNNKEL (reference sequence). This CDR3 comprises 16 residues. Trimming shortened V by 5 bases and J by 6 bases, and 19 bases separated the two germline ends.

The chain carries TRBV14 and TRBJ1-1; D gene unclear. The CDR3 is 11 residues long. Germline V gene lookup returns CDR1 SGHDN and CDR2 FVKESK. The V and J ends lost 3 bases and 10 bases respectively, with 9 bases between them. The CDR3 nucleotides read TGTGCCAGCAGCCATGGGTCGGGAGCTTTCTTT. Translation: CASSHGSGAFF. Full variable domain (rest looked up from reference TRBV14 and TRBJ1-1): EAGVTQFPSHSVIEKGQTVTLRCDPISGHDNLYWYRRVMGKEIKFLLHFVKESKQDESGMPNNRFLAERTGGTYSTLKVQPAELEDSGVYFCASSHGSGAFFGQGTRLTVV.

The chain uses TRBV4-2 and TRBJ2-1; TRBD2 matches at 8 bases. V was pared by 3 bases and J by 4 bases, with 5 bases of the junction left unmatched. Germline values: CDR1 LGHNA, CDR2 YNFKEQ. This CDR3 is built from 15 residues. The CDR3 reads CASSQGAGAYNEQFF. The CDR3 coding sequence is TGTGCCAGCAGCCAGGGAGCGGGAGCGTACAATGAGCAGTTCTTC.

V usage is TRBV19 and J usage is TRBJ2-1; 11 nucleotides line up with TRBD2. The germline CDR1 and CDR2 sequences are LNHDA and SQIVND (reference sequence). The CDR3 runs to 16 residues. Unmatched junction bases numbered 13, after V lost 6 bases and J lost 9 bases. The CDR3 DNA reads TGTGCCAGTAGCACCCTTAGCGGGAGGGCCGAAAGTGAGCAGTTCTTC. Translated: CASSTLSGRAESEQFF.

This chain uses TRBV29-1 with TRBJ1-5, with D perhaps matching TRBD1 (5 bases). Germline CDR1 and CDR2: SQVTM and ANQGSEA. V shed 6 bases and J shed 7 bases, with 22 bases lying between them. The CDR3 contains 15 residues. The CDR3 DNA follows: TGCAGCGTCCTCACTAACTCTGAAGGGGAGCAGCCCCAGCATTTT. Translated: CSVLTNSEGEQPQHF.

The rearrangement links TRBV11-3 to TRBJ2-1; 15 bases fit TRBD2. The length of the CDR3 is 19 residues. Germline V CDR1 and CDR2: SGHNT, YENEEA. J was trimmed by 6 bases and V by 5 bases; bases with no gene match: 14. CDR3 DNA sequence: TGTGCCAGCAGCCCGGGCTTACCGGGACTAGCGGGAGGTCCCAATGAGCAGTTCTTC. It specifies CASSPGLPGLAGGPNEQFF.

This clone appeared a single time. The V call is TRBV28, the J call TRBJ2-7; unclear D gene. The V end was cut by 4 bases, the J end by 3 bases, with 10 bases between. Germline V gene lookup returns CDR1 MDHEN and CDR2 SYDVKM. The CDR3 has 13 residues. The CDR3 loop is CASSSTDHYEQYF. The DNA of the CDR3 is TGTGCCAGCAGTTCTACCGACCACTACGAGCAGTACTTC.

The chain carries TRBV3-1 (or the pseudogene TRBV3-2) and TRBJ1-3; possibly TRBD1 for D (6 bases). The CDR3 totals 15 residues. Germline-derived CDR1 and CDR2 are LGHDT and YNNKEL (reference sequence). Trimming cost V 4 bases and J 3 bases, with 13 bases left between them. CDR3 region: CASSPAGALGNTIYF. The CDR3 DNA follows: TGTGCCAGCAGCCCTGCGGGGGCGCTTGGAAACACCATATATTTT.

This clone was recorded only once. This chain links TRBV19 with TRBJ2-7, with a tentative D call TRBD2 (6 bases). Germline V gene sequence: CDR1 LNHDA, CDR2 SQIVND (reference sequence). Trimming pared 1 base from V and 3 bases from J, leaving 7 bases between. CDR3 length: 13 residues. The CDR3 spells CASSIAGDYEQYF. The DNA of the CDR3 is TGTGCCAGTAGTATAGCGGGGGACTACGAGCAGTACTTC.

The chain employs TRBV28 and TRBJ1-1, with D unresolved. The germline gives CDR1 MDHEN, CDR2 SYDVKM. The CDR3 is 14 amino acids. Trimming removed 5 bases at V and 2 bases at J, with 12 bases between. The CDR3 DNA reads TGTGCCAGCAGTACCGCCTTGTTAAACACTGAAGCTTTCTTT. Protein product: CASSTALLNTEAFF.

The chain combines TRBV10-2 with TRBJ2-3; D call uncertain. Trimming left V 4 bases short and J 0 bases short, with 11 bases between. The germline V gene encodes CDR1 WSHSY and CDR2 SAAADI. This CDR3 has 15 residues. The CDR3 spells CASSVQDGSTDTQYF. In DNA, the CDR3 is TGCGCCAGCAGTGTTCAGGACGGGAGCACAGATACGCAGTATTTT.

This chain joins TRBV6-5 and TRBJ1-2; possibly TRBD1 for D (6 bases). Germline loops: CDR1 MNHEY, CDR2 SVGAGI. The CDR3 covers 14 residues. V lost 0 bases and J 7 bases, leaving 12 bases between the germline ends. CDR3 sequence (DNA): TGTGCCAGCAGTTACTCCCCAGGGGTTGGTGGCTACACCTTC. As protein: CASSYSPGVGGYTF.

The chain carries TRBV10-2 and TRBJ1-2; 7 positions agree with TRBD1. Per germline, CDR1 WSHSY and CDR2 SAAADI. The CDR3 consists of 13 residues. Trimming took 4 bases from V and 8 from J; bases not matched to a gene: 7. The CDR3 spells CASSGDRARGYTF. In nucleotides, the CDR3 is TGCGCCAGCAGTGGTGACAGGGCGCGCGGCTACACCTTC.

The chain has TRBV6-1 and TRBJ1-6; TRBD1 matches at 8 bases. CDR3 length: 18 amino acids. In germline, CDR1 is MNHNS, CDR2 SASEGT. Trimming took 4 bases from V and 8 from J; bases not matched to a gene: 16. CDR3 in amino acids: CASSGRTGRAGGYSPLHF. The CDR3 DNA reads TGTGCCAGCAGTGGACGGACAGGGAGGGCTGGGGGATATTCACCCCTCCACTTT.

This chain joins TRBV19 and TRBJ2-5; maybe TRBD1 (8 bases). Trimming took 5 bases from V and 5 from J, leaving 21 bases between them. The CDR3 extends over 16 amino acids. Germline V gene data show CDR1 as LNHDA and CDR2 as SQIVND (reference sequence). Written as DNA, the CDR3 is TGTGCCAGTAGTCCCCTTACAGGGGGAGGGTGGGAGACCCAGTACTTC. Amino acid sequence: CASSPLTGGGWETQYF.

The V and J genes are TRBV5-5 and TRBJ2-7; 8 bases map to TRBD1. V was clipped by 4 bases and J by 3 bases; unmatched bases: 12. This CDR3 contains 16 residues. Germline lookup yields CDR1 SGHKS and CDR2 YYEKEE (reference sequence). CDR3 nucleotide sequence: TGTGCCAGCAGCCGAGCCCGGACAGGGTTGAACTACGAGCAGTACTTC. This translates into CASSRARTGLNYEQYF.

The J gene is TRBJ2-7, the V gene TRBV4-1; D not certain. Germline V gene data show CDR1 as MGHRA and CDR2 as YSYEKL. The CDR3 is 13 amino acids. Trimming left V 1 base short and J 4 bases short, with 8 bases between. CDR3 in amino acids: CASSQVEAYEQYF. In nucleotides, the CDR3 is TGCGCCAGCAGCCAAGTTGAAGCTTACGAGCAGTACTTC.

The J gene is TRBJ2-3, the V gene TRBV7-9; no firm D call. From germline, CDR1 is SEHNR and CDR2 FQNEAQ (reference sequence). With 3 bases removed from V and 4 bases from J, the gap between germline ends came to 11 bases. This CDR3 is 14 amino acids long. In DNA form, the CDR3 reads TGTGCCAGCAGCTTTCTCGTTGGGTCAGATACGCAGTATTTT. It codes for CASSFLVGSDTQYF.